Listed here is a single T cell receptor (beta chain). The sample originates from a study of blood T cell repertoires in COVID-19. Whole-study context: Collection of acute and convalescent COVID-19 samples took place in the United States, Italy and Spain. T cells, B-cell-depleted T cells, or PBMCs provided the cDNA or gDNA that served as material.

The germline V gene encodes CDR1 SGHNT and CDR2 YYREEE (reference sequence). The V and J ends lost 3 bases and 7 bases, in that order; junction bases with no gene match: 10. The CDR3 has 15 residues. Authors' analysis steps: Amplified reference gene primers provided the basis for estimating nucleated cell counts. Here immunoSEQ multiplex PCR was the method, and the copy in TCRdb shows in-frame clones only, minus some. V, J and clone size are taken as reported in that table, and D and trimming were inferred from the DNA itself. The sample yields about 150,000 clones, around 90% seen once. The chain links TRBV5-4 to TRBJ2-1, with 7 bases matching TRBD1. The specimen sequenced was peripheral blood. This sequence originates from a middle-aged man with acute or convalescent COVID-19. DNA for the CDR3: TGTGCCAGCAGCTCGACAGGGACAACTGGGAATGAGCAGTTCTTC. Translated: CASSSTGTTGNEQFF.